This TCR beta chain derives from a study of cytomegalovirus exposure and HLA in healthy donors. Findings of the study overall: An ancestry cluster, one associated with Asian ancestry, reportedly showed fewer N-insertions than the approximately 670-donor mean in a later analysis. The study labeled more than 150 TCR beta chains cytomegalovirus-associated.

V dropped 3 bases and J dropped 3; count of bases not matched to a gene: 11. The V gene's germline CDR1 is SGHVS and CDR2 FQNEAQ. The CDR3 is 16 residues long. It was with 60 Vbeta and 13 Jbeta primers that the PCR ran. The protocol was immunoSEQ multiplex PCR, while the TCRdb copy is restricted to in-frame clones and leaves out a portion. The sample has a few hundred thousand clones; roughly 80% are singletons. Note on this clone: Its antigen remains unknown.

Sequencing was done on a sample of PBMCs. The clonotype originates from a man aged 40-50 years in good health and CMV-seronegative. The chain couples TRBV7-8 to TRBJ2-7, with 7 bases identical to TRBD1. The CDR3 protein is CASSLYKGAILYEQYF. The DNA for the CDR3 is TGTGCCAGCAGCTTGTACAAGGGGGCAATCCTCTACGAGCAGTACTTC. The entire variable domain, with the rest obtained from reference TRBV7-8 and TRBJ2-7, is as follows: GAGVSQSPRYKVAKRGQDVALRCDPISGHVSLFWYQQALGQGPEFLTYFQNEAQLDKSGLPSDRFFAERPEGSVSTLKIQRTQQEDSAVYLCASSLYKGAILYEQYFGPGTRLTVT.